The clone carrying this T cell receptor beta chain was recorded only once. Its target is unknown. The data were taken from a study of PD-1 blockade in classical Hodgkin lymphoma. Trimming left V 4 bases short and J 6 bases short, with 13 bases between. The V gene's germline CDR1 is KGHSH and CDR2 LQKENI. CDR3 length equals 13 residues. General study points: Later analyses included only patients treated at least 1 year post-ASCT.

Regarding time point: cycle 4 day 1 (C4D1), after more than 5 weeks of nivolumab. All patients relapsed after autologous stem cell transplantation, and brentuximab vedotin exposure varied. With magnetic negative selection, CD4+ T cells were purified from PBMCs that had been thawed. Some clones are missing from TCRdb's copy, which holds only in-frame ones; the method was immunoSEQ multiplex PCR. This sample has about 15,000 clones, with over 70% found just once. The chain links TRBV18 to TRBJ2-7; D might be TRBD1 or TRBD2, each matching 5 bases. The material was CD4+ T cells from blood, obtained before the fourth cycle of nivolumab. This clonotype was obtained from a human donor with classical Hodgkin lymphoma. The CDR3: CASSQGIEGEQYF. The CDR3 DNA is TGTGCCAGCTCACAGGGGATCGAGGGCGAGCAGTACTTC.